The rows below give T cell receptor beta chains drawn from one sample of a study of blood T cell repertoires in COVID-19. The protocol was immunoSEQ multiplex PCR, while the TCRdb copy is restricted to in-frame clones and leaves out a portion. This sample yields about 230,000 clones, of which 65% to 90% are seen a single time; around 10% belongs to the top ten. Sequenced sample: peripheral blood. All receptors derive from a man in his fifties or sixties with COVID-19, enrolled during active disease. CDR3s include the opening cysteine and the closing phenylalanine or tryptophan. D genes are given only for firm matches. The size of a clone is reported for some rows only, either as once, few or many, or as a class for expanded clones.

TRBJ1-4 | - | TRBV7-8 | TRBD1 | TGTGCCAGCAGCCCCGGGACCGGACAGGGGGCTGAGACTAATGAAAAACTGTTTTTT | CASSPGTGQGAETNEKLFF
TRBJ2-5 | once | TRBV5-1 | - | TGCGCCAGCAGCTTGGGCAGACAAGAGACCCAGTACTTC | CASSLGRQETQYF
TRBJ1-3 | - | TRBV28 | TRBD1 | TGTGCCAGCAGGGGACAGGGTTACGGAAACACCATATATTTT | CASRGQGYGNTIYF
TRBJ2-7 | - | TRBV9 | TRBD1 | TGTGCCAGCAGCGCAGGGACAGGGGGCGCGGGCTCCTACGAGCAGTACTTC | CASSAGTGGAGSYEQYF
TRBJ2-5 | - | TRBV3-1/TRBV3-2 | TRBD1 | TGTGCCAGCAGCCAAGTGGGGACAGGGAAAGAGACCCAGTACTTC | CASSQVGTGKETQYF
TRBJ1-2 | - | TRBV29-1 | - | TGCAGCGTTAGCTACTATGGCTACACCTTC | CSVSYYGYTF
TRBJ1-2 | - | TRBV6-5 | TRBD1 | TGTGCCAGCAGCAGACGGACAGGGGGGAACTATGGCTACACCTTC | CASSRRTGGNYGYTF
TRBJ2-7 | - | TRBV2 | - | TGTGCCAGCAGTGAAGGACGGGACACGCTAGCTGAGCAGTACTTC | CASSEGRDTLAEQYF
TRBJ2-1 | - | TRBV7-3 | TRBD2 | TGTGCCAGCAGCTTAATTGGGGGAGGGTCCTACAATGAGCAGTTCTTC | CASSLIGGGSYNEQFF
TRBJ2-1 | - | TRBV20-1 | TRBD1 | TGCAGTGCGGGACAGTTTCGGCAGTTCTTC | CSAGQFRQFF
TRBJ1-2 | - | TRBV9 | TRBD1 | TGTGCCAGCAGCGACCGGGACAGGGGCACCTATGGCTACACCTTC | CASSDRDRGTYGYTF
TRBJ1-1 | - | TRBV27 | - | TGTGCCAGCACCTCTCTGGGGGGAGTCACTGAAGCTTTCTTT | CASTSLGGVTEAFF
TRBJ1-6 | - | TRBV5-4 | - | TGTGCCAGCAGCTTGGGGGGGGATAGGTCACCCCTCCACTTT | CASSLGGDRSPLHF
TRBJ2-7 | - | TRBV27 | TRBD2 | TGTGCCAGCAAAACCGGGACTAGCGGGGGGGAGCAGTACTTC | CASKTGTSGGEQYF
TRBJ2-1 | - | TRBV7-2 | TRBD2 | TGTGCCAGCAGCTTAGCGCCGGGACTAGCGGCTAGGAGTTCCTACAATGAGCAGTTCTTC | CASSLAPGLAARSSYNEQFF
TRBJ2-7 | once | TRBV27 | TRBD1 | TGTGCCAGCAGTTCCACGGGACAGATCTCCTACGAGCAGTACTTC | CASSSTGQISYEQYF
TRBJ2-7 | - | TRBV19 | - | TGTGCCAGTAGTATAGGGGGGCGGTCCTACGAGCAGTACTTC | CASSIGGRSYEQYF
TRBJ2-7 | - | TRBV2 | TRBD1 | TGTGCCAGCAGTGGGGACAGGGGACAAGAGCAGTACTTC | CASSGDRGQEQYF
TRBJ1-6 | - | TRBV7-2 | - | TGTGCCAGCAGCCACCGGGAGCTTGCCTATAATTCACCCCTCCACTTT | CASSHRELAYNSPLHF
TRBJ2-7 | - | TRBV7-2 | TRBD2 | TGTGCCAGCAGCCCCGTGACTAGCGGGAGTTACGAGCAGTACTTC | CASSPVTSGSYEQYF
TRBJ1-1 | - | TRBV6-5 | TRBD1 | TGTGCCAGCAGGACGGACAGGGGGGGTACTGAAGCTTTCTTT | CASRTDRGGTEAFF
TRBJ2-7 | - | TRBV10-1 | TRBD2 | TGCGCCAGCAGCCAACTAGCGGTTAATAGCGAGCAGTACTTC | CASSQLAVNSEQYF
TRBJ2-5 | - | TRBV7-9 | - | TGTGCCAGCAGCTTTGAGGGGGAGCCTGGGGAGACCCAGTACTTC | CASSFEGEPGETQYF
TRBJ1-3 | once | TRBV7-9 | TRBD1 | TGTGCCAGCAGCACAACGGGACAGGGAAACACCATATATTTT | CASSTTGQGNTIYF
TRBJ2-7 | - | TRBV29-1 | TRBD1 | TGCAGCATCCGAGGACAGGGGCTTGTAAAGCAGTACTTC | CSIRGQGLVKQYF
TRBJ1-2 | - | TRBV3-1/TRBV3-2 | - | TGTGCCAGCAGCCAAGACAGTGGCGGCTACACCTTC | CASSQDSGGYTF
TRBJ2-7 | once | TRBV5-1 | TRBD2 | TGCGCCAGCAGCCGGGAGGGCCAGTACGAGCAGTACTTC | CASSREGQYEQYF
TRBJ2-7 | few | TRBV11-1 | TRBD2 | TGTGCCAGCAGCTCAGCCCTGACTAGCGGGAGTGCCTACGAGCAGTACTTC | CASSSALTSGSAYEQYF
TRBJ2-7 | - | TRBV20-1 | - | TGCAGTGCTAGGTGGGGCGACGAGCAGTACTTC | CSARWGDEQYF
TRBJ1-6 | few | TRBV12-3/TRBV12-4 | - | TGTGCCAGCAGTCACAGAAATTCACCCCTCCACTTT | CASSHRNSPLHF
TRBJ2-7 | - | TRBV5-1 | TRBD2 | TGCGCCAGCAGCTTGTGGACTAGCGGGTACGAGCAGTACTTC | CASSLWTSGYEQYF
TRBJ2-1 | - | TRBV29-1 | TRBD2 | TGCAGCGTTATGGAGGGAGGGAATGAGCAGTTCTTC | CSVMEGGNEQFF
TRBJ1-4 | - | TRBV6-5 | TRBD1 | TGTGCCAGCAGTTACGAGGACAGGGAGGAAAAACTGTTTTTT | CASSYEDREEKLFF
TRBJ2-1 | - | TRBV19 | TRBD1 | TGTGCCAGTAGACCAGGGACAGGGGATGTGAATGAGCAGTTCTTC | CASRPGTGDVNEQFF
TRBJ2-1 | - | TRBV27 | - | TGTGCCAGCAGTTCCCTCCTCCGGGACGGCGGACTAAGGATCTTC | CASSSLLRDGGLRIF
TRBJ2-1 | - | TRBV6-2/TRBV6-3 | - | TGTGCCAGCAGCCACCCAGCGGGCCGGCCCTACAATGAGCAGTTCTTC | CASSHPAGRPYNEQFF
TRBJ1-5 | - | TRBV2 | - | TGTGCCAGCAGCCACCAGTATCAGCCCCAGCATTTT | CASSHQYQPQHF
TRBJ2-5 | - | TRBV6-2/TRBV6-3 | - | TGTGCCAGCAGTTATCCACATATACAAGAGACCCAGTACTTC | CASSYPHIQETQYF
TRBJ2-3 | - | TRBV5-1 | TRBD2 | TGCGCCAGCAGCTCTCCGGGGGAGCGGGAAGATACGCAGTATTTT | CASSSPGEREDTQYF
TRBJ1-1 | - | TRBV7-3 | TRBD1 | TGTGCCAGCAGCTTAAGAAGGGGGCAGGTCACTGAAGCTTTCTTT | CASSLRRGQVTEAFF